This TCR beta chain was sequenced for a study of PD-L1 blockade in urothelial cancer. Some clones are missing from TCRdb's copy, which holds only in-frame ones; the method was immunoSEQ multiplex PCR. The sample carries about 95,000 clones, nearly 90% recorded once. As to time point: pretreatment peripheral blood. Germline values: CDR1 SGDLS, CDR2 YYNGEE. V lost 5 bases and J lost 4; bases outside the gene matches: 10. The CDR3 contains 16 residues. The gene calls are TRBV9 and TRBJ2-2; 8 bases align to TRBD2. The specimen comprised PBMCs, sampled around atezolizumab (anti-PD-L1) treatment. This TCR derives from a man in his 60s with urothelial cancer. This chain's CDR3 is CASSGGGTSSTGELFF. Written as DNA, the CDR3 is TGTGCCAGCAGTGGGGGGGGGACTAGTTCCACCGGGGAGCTGTTTTTT.